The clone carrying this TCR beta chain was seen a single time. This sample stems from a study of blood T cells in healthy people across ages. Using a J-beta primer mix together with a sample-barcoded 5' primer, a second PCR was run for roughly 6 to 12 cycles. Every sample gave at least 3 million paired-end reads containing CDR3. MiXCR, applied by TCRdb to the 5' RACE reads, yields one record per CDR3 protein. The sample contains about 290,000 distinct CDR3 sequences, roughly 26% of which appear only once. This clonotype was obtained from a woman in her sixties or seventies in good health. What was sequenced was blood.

CDR3 coding DNA: TGCGCCAGCAAGGGGCTCGGTAGCAATCAGCCCCAGCATTTT. Translating gives CASKGLGSNQPQHF. The chain is built from TRBV4-1 and TRBJ1-5; D is perhaps TRBD1 (5 bases). In germline, CDR1 is MGHRA, CDR2 YSYEKL. This CDR3 spans 14 amino acids. V was cut by 7 bases and J by 0 bases, with 10 bases left in between.